This T cell receptor (beta chain) was sequenced during a study of read filtering for tumor transcriptome and immune sequencing. Whole-study findings and limits: RNA-seq captured clonotypes less deeply and reliably than IR-seq.

The sample holds many counts of this clonotype. Its specificity is unknown. A far larger clone is one nucleotide away, so this likely arose from a read error. The CDR3 runs to 14 residues. Germline V gene sequence: CDR1 PRHDT, CDR2 FYEKMQ (reference sequence). Trimming shortened V by 4 bases and J by 1 base, and 10 bases separated the two germline ends. This library used about 360 ng RNA and molecular barcoded adaptors spanning alpha/delta and beta/gamma chains. TCRdb reprocessed the reads via MiXCR and lists one record per CDR3 protein. The repertoire consists of about 57,000 distinct CDR3 sequences, with more than 20% occurring once and the leading ten covering roughly 17%.

The sequenced sample was a population of CD138-negative cells sorted from bone marrow. The TCR was taken from a donor aged 40 or older with multiple myeloma. The chain carries TRBV13 and TRBJ1-1, with TRBD1 as a possible D gene (5 bases). CDR3 DNA sequence: TGTGCCAGCAGCTGGGGACCGCAGAACACTGAAGCTTTCTTT. It codes for CASSWGPQNTEAFF.